This TCR beta chain stems from a study of regulatory T cells in long-lasting Graves disease. The sample's time point: newly diagnosed GD, antithyroid drugs for less than 3 months. Extracted RNA from PBMCs served as the source of the TCR library. Combining iRepertoire HTBI primers with Arm-PCR of CDR3 regions, the authors built TCR beta libraries. Each CDR3 protein is one row after TCRdb ran MiXCR on the multiplex PCR reads. The sample carries 350,000 to 400,000 distinct CDR3 sequences, about a sixth recorded once. The sample holds a few counts of this clonotype. Its target is unknown. General study findings and limits: Thyroid tissue was not sampled; only peripheral blood was.

A further study also used this sample, focusing on T cells in Graves' hyperthyroidism and ophthalmopathy. From that study: Diagnosis rested on symptoms, serum thyroxine and TRAb, thyroid ultrasound, and orbital computed tomography.

Material: peripheral blood mononuclear cells (PBMCs), obtained at new diagnosis, from a patient treated with antithyroid drugs. The receptor was derived from a young woman with Graves disease.

CDR3 protein: CASGAGTLFTGELFF. The CDR3 DNA reads as TGTGCTAGCGGCGCCGGGACCCTTTTCACCGGGGAGCTGTTTTTT. The chain recombines TRBV7-3 with TRBJ2-2, with D perhaps matching TRBD2 (6 bases). The CDR3 totals 15 residues. Germline V lookup: CDR1 SGHTA, CDR2 FQGTGA.